This TCR beta chain was recorded in a study of lung T cells in sarcoidosis with Löfgren's syndrome. Notes on the study in general: Versus controls, Löfgren's syndrome patients reportedly showed TRAV12-1 and TRBV2 as most expanded. Sarcoidosis antigen recognition was only suggested, antigen unidentified.

The CDR3 length is 19 residues. The V end was cut by 0 bases, the J end by 0 bases, with 21 bases between. The germline V gene has CDR1 SQVTM and CDR2 ANQGSEA. One entry per CDR3 protein results from TCRdb running MiXCR on the reads. The sample has under 20,000 distinct CDR3 sequences; around 23% are singletons. On this clonotype: Antigen specificity is unknown.

This receptor was taken from a human donor with sarcoidosis (Löfgren's syndrome or another form), or a control subject (not recorded which). Sequenced input: CD4+ T cells from bronchoalveolar lavage. The rearrangement uses TRBV29-1 and TRBJ1-3, with D perhaps matching TRBD1 (5 bases). The chain's CDR3 is CSVEDITGTDKSSGNTIYF. DNA of the CDR3: TGCAGCGTTGAAGACATTACCGGGACGGATAAGTCCTCTGGAAACACCATATATTTT.